This T cell receptor beta chain was captured in a study of cytomegalovirus exposure and HLA in healthy donors. Study outcomes and limitations: Data from an earlier analysis indicated that most TCR beta V segments were productive either about 87% or about 30% of the time.

PCR amplification relied on 60 Vbeta primers (plus 13 Jbeta primers). Only in-frame clones appear in the TCRdb table, and some are missing; sequencing was by immunoSEQ multiplex PCR. Among 55,000 to 70,000 clones, approximately 78% were seen once, and the ten largest hold roughly 8%. The CDR3 has 13 residues. Trimming took 1 base from V and 6 from J, leaving 9 bases between them. CDR1 is GTSNPN and CDR2 is SVGIG in the germline V gene (reference sequence). This clone was seen a few times. Its antigen is currently unknown. The source material was PBMCs. The V and J genes are TRBV30 and TRBJ2-2, with D maybe TRBD1 (6 bases). The sequence was obtained from a man younger than 30 in good health and CMV-seropositive. The chain's CDR3 is CAWSDRAAGELFF. The CDR3 bases are TGTGCCTGGAGTGACAGGGCGGCCGGGGAGCTGTTTTTT.